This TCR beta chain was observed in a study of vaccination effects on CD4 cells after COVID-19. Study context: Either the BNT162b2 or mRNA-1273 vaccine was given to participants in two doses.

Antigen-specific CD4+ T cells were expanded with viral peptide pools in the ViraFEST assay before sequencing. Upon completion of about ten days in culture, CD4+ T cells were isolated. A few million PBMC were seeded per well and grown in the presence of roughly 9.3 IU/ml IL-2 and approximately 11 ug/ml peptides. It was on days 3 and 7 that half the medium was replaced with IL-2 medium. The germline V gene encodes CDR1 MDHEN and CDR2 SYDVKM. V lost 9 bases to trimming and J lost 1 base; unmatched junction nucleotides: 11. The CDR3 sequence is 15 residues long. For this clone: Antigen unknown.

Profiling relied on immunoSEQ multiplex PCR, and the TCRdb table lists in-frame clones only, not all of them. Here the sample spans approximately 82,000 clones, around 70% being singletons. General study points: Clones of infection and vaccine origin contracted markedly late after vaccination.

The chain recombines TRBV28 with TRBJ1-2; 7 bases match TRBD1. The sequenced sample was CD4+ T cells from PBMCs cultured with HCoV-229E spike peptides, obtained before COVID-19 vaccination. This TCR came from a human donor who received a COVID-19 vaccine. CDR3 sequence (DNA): TGTGCCAGTAACAAACCCAGGGGGTTTAACTATGGCTACACCTTC. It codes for CASNKPRGFNYGYTF.